Listed below are T cell receptor beta chains from one sample, sequenced in a study of T-cell memory formation after mild COVID-19. TCRdb re-derived calls from the 5' RACE reads in MiXCR, one entry per CDR3 protein. The sample has 350,000 to 450,000 distinct CDR3 sequences, around an eighth seen once. The sample taken for sequencing was PBMCs or a T cell subset sorted from them (not recorded which). These receptor sequences come from a man between 18 and 35 years old who had mild COVID-19 (a few samples of this study predate the infection). Cell type and time point are not known. The CDR3 runs from the conserved cysteine through the conserved F or W. D genes are given only for firm matches. Only some rows state a clone size, as once, few, many or a class for expanded clones.

- TRBJ1-2 TRBV7-2 - TGTGCCAGCAGCAAACGGGGTGGCTACACCTTC CASSKRGGYTF
- TRBJ2-2 TRBV7-2 - TGTGCCAGCAGCTCGGCGTACCGACACGAGTACACCGGGGAGCTGTTTTTT CASSSAYRHEYTGELFF
- TRBJ2-7 TRBV11-2 - TGTGCCAGCAGCTTCGACTACTTGCTACGCGAGCAGTACTTC CASSFDYLLREQYF
- TRBJ1-5 TRBV4-2 - TGTGCCAGCAGCCAAGATCTTGGGGGGCTCAATCAGCCCCAGCATTTT CASSQDLGGLNQPQHF
TRBD1 TRBJ1-5 TRBV30 few TGTGCCTGCTCAACAGGGGGCGCGGATCAGCCCCAGCATTTT CACSTGGADQPQHF
TRBD1 TRBJ2-7 TRBV29-1 many TGCAGCGTCACAGGGGCCAATGCCTACGAGCAGTACTTC CSVTGANAYEQYF
TRBD1 TRBJ2-5 TRBV5-5 - TGTGCCAGCAGCCGACCAGAAAACACAGGGGAGCAAGAGACCCAGTACTTC CASSRPENTGEQETQYF
- TRBJ2-2 TRBV6-6 - TGTGCCAGCAGGCAGACAGCGAACACCGGGGAGCTGTTTTTT CASRQTANTGELFF
TRBD2 TRBJ2-3 TRBV12-3/TRBV12-4 - TGTGCCAGCAGTTTCCCCCGGGGGGGTCAGGATACGCAGTATTTT CASSFPRGGQDTQYF
TRBD1 TRBJ2-2 TRBV7-2 - TGTGCCAGCAGCGCTGGGACAGGGGGCCCCACCGGGGAGCTGTTTTTT CASSAGTGGPTGELFF
- TRBJ1-5 TRBV3-1 - TGTGCCAGCAGCCAACCCCGTTGGGCAGGGGTTGGAAATCAGCCCCAGCATTTT CASSQPRWAGVGNQPQHF
- TRBJ2-5 TRBV5-1 - TGCGCCAGCGGACGACAGCCCCGAGGGGAGACCCAGTACTTC CASGRQPRGETQYF
- TRBJ2-3 TRBV6-5 - TGTGCCAGCAGTTACTATGGAGTAACTTGCACAGATACGCAGTATTTT CASSYYGVTCTDTQYF
- TRBJ1-5 TRBV5-1 - TGCGCCAGCAGCTCAGAGGGGGGTAGCAATCAGCCCCAGCATTTT CASSSEGGSNQPQHF
- TRBJ1-5 TRBV6-5 few TGTGCCAGCAGTTACGCGCCGACCCCTTATAGCAATCAGCCCCAGCATTTT CASSYAPTPYSNQPQHF
- TRBJ1-1 TRBV20-1 - TGCAGTGCTGGAGAGCTGATAAGGACTGAAGCTTTCTTT CSAGELIRTEAFF
- TRBJ2-5 TRBV21-1 few TGTGCCACCGCCGGGGTCGAGGAGACCCAGTACTTC CATAGVEETQYF
TRBD2 TRBJ2-3 TRBV7-9 - TGTGCCAGCAGCTTAATCGGACTAGGCACAGATACGCAGTATTTT CASSLIGLGTDTQYF
TRBD1 TRBJ1-2 TRBV5-1 many TGCGCCAGCAGCTTCCGGGACAGCAACTATGGCTACACCTTC CASSFRDSNYGYTF
- TRBJ2-3 TRBV20-1 - TGCAGTGCTAGAGCGAGAAGGGGCGCAGATACGCAGTATTTT CSARARRGADTQYF
- TRBJ1-2 TRBV4-3 many TGCGCCAGCAGCCGGGGGTTTCGCTACACCTTC CASSRGFRYTF
- TRBJ2-5 TRBV6-2/TRBV6-3 - TGTGCCAGCAGCATCGAAAGGGTGTTGGAGACCCAGTACTTC CASSIERVLETQYF
- TRBJ1-1 TRBV7-9 - TGTGCCAGCAGCTTGCAGGGCTTCATGAACACTGAAGCTTTCTTT CASSLQGFMNTEAFF
- TRBJ1-3 TRBV3-1 few TGTGCCAGCAGACGAACGCCGGGACTACGAAACACCATATATTTT CASRRTPGLRNTIYF
- TRBJ1-6 TRBV6-1 - TGTGCCAGCCGGAATAATTCACCCCTCCACTTT CASRNNSPLHF
- TRBJ1-6 TRBV23-1 many TGCGCCAGCCATCTGACACCCCTCCACTTT CASHLTPLHF
- TRBJ2-5 TRBV7-2 few TGTGCCAGCAGCTTATTCGATGAGGGGACCCAGTACTTC CASSLFDEGTQYF
- TRBJ1-5 TRBV3-1 - TGTGCCAGCAGCCGGACTTATAGCAATCAGCCCCAGCATTTT CASSRTYSNQPQHF
- TRBJ1-1 TRBV2 - TGTGCCAGCATTTTACAGGGCGGGGGCACTGAAGCTTTCTTT CASILQGGGTEAFF
- TRBJ2-3 TRBV11-2 many TGCGCCAGCAGCTTGGTTGGAGGAGCTAGCACAGATACGCAGTATTTT CASSLVGGASTDTQYF